This T cell receptor beta chain was found in a study of blood T cell repertoires in COVID-19. Background on the study: COVID-19 samples collected from the United States, Italy and Spain covered acute and convalescent phases. PBMCs, B-cell-depleted T cells, or T cells provided the cDNA or gDNA that made up the material.

Germline V CDR1 and CDR2: LGHDT, YNNKEL (reference sequence). This CDR3 comprises 16 residues. V lost 4 bases, J lost 5 bases, and 20 bases lay in between. Source study methods: Reference gene primer amplification yielded estimated nucleated cell counts. Measured with immunoSEQ multiplex PCR; TCRdb has only the in-frame clones, and not every one. The V and J calls and clone size come from that table; D and trimming were worked out from the DNA. The sample has 200,000 to 300,000 clones; around 85% are singletons. This chain joins TRBV3-1 (or the pseudogene TRBV3-2) and TRBJ1-1; no reliable D call. The receptor was derived from a man in his fifties or sixties with COVID-19, enrolled during active disease. Sequenced material: peripheral blood. The CDR3 loop reads CASSRAVGRGVTEAFF. CDR3 sequence (DNA): TGTGCCAGCAGCCGAGCAGTCGGACGGGGAGTAACTGAAGCTTTCTTT.